The clone carrying this T cell receptor beta chain was counted only a few times. This record comes from a study of T cells after yellow fever vaccination. V shed 7 bases and J shed 1 base, with 23 bases lying between them. The CDR3 covers 18 residues. In germline, CDR1 is SQVTM, CDR2 ANQGSEA. TCRdb reanalysed the 5' RACE reads using MiXCR and keeps one entry per CDR3 protein. The table records approximately 330,000 distinct CDR3 sequences, over 4% of them present only once. The material sequenced was PBMCs, taken 5 days after the yellow fever booster vaccination. The receptor's source is a man aged 18 to 30 who received the YFV17D yellow fever vaccine. This chain joins TRBV29-1 and TRBJ2-6; D is perhaps TRBD2 (5 bases). This CDR3 is CSATGSADPISGANVLTF. The CDR3 DNA reads as TGCAGCGCCACGGGGTCAGCCGACCCGATTTCTGGGGCCAACGTCCTGACTTTC.